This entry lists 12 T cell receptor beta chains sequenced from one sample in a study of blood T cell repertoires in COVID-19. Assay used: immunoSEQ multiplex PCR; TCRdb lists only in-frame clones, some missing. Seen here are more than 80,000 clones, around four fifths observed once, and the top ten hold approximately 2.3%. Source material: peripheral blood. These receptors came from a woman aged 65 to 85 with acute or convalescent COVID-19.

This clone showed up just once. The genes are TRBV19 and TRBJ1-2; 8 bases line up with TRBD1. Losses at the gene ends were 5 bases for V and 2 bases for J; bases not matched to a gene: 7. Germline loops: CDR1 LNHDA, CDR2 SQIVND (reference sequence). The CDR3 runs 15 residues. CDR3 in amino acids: CASSSSGTGNYGYTF. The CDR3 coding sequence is TGTGCCAGTAGTTCATCCGGGACAGGCAACTATGGCTACACCTTC.

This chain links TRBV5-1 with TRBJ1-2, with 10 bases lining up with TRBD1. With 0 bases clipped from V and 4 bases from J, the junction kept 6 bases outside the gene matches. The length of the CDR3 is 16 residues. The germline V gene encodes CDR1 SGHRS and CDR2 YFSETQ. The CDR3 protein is CASSLVTGGASYGYTF. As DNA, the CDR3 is TGCGCCAGCAGCTTGGTGACAGGGGGCGCGAGCTATGGCTACACCTTC.

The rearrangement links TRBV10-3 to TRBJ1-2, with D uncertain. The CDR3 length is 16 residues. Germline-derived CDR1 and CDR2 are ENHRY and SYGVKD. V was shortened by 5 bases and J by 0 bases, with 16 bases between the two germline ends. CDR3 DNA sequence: TGTGCCATCAGTTTGGAACAGCCCGATTCTAACTATGGCTACACCTTC. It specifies CAISLEQPDSNYGYTF.

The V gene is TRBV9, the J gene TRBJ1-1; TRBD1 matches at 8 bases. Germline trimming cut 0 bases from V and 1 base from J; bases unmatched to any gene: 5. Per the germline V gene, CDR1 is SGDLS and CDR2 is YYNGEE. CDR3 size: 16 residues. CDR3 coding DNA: TGTGCCAGCAGCGTAGGGACAGGGACTGGGAACACTGAAGCTTTCTTT. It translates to CASSVGTGTGNTEAFF. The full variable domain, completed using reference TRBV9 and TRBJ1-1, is DSGVTQTPKHLITATGQRVTLRCSPRSGDLSVYWYQQSLDQGLQFLIQYYNGEERAKGNILERFSAQQFPDLHSELNLSSLELGDSALYFCASSVGTGTGNTEAFFGQGTRLTVV.

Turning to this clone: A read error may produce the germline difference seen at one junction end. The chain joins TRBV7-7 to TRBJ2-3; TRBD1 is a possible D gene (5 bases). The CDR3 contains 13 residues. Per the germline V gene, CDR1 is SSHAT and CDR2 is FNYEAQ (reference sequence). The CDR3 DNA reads TGTGCTAGCAGCTTTTCAGGGAAAGATACGCAGTATTTT. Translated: CASSFSGKDTQYF.

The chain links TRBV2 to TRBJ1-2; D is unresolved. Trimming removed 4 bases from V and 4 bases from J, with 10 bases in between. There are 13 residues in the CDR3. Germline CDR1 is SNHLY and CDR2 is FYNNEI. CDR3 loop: CASSAESFYGYTF. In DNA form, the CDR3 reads TGTGCCAGCAGTGCGGAGAGCTTCTATGGCTACACCTTC. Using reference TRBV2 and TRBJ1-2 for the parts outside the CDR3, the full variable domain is EPEVTQTPSHQVTQMGQEVILRCVPISNHLYFYWYRQILGQKVEFLVSFYNNEISEKSEIFDDQFSVERPDGSNFTLKIRSTKLEDSAMYFCASSAESFYGYTFGSGTRLTVV.

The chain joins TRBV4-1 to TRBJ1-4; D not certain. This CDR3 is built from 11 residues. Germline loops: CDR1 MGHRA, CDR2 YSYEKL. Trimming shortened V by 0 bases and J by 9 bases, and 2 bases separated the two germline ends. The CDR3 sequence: CASSQDKKLFF. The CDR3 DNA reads TGCGCCAGCAGCCAAGATAAAAAACTGTTTTTT.

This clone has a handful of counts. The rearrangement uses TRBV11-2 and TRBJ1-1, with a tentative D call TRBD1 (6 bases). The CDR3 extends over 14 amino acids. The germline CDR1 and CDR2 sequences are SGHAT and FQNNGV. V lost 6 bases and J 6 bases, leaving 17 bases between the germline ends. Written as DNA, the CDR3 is TGTGCCAGCAGTTGGGACCTGGGGGCCCCTGAAGCTTTCTTT. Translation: CASSWDLGAPEAFF.

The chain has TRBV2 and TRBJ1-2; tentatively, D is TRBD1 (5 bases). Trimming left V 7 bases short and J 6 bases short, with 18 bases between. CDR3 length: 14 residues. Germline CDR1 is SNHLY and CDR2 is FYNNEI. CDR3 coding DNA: TGTGCCAGCACCCCTCGGGCAGGGCCAGATGGCTACACCTTC. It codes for CASTPRAGPDGYTF.

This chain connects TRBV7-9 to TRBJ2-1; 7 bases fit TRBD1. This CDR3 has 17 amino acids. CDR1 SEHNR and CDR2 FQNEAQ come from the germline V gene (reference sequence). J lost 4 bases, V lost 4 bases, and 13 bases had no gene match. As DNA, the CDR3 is TGTGCCAGCAGCTCAACCCGGGACAGAGAACGTTACAATGAGCAGTTCTTC. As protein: CASSSTRDRERYNEQFF. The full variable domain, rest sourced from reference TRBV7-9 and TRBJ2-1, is DTGVSQNPRHKITKRGQNVTFRCDPISEHNRLYWYRQTLGQGPEFLTYFQNEAQLEKSRLLSDRFSAERPKGSFSTLEIQRTEQGDSAMYLCASSSTRDRERYNEQFFGPGTRLTVL.

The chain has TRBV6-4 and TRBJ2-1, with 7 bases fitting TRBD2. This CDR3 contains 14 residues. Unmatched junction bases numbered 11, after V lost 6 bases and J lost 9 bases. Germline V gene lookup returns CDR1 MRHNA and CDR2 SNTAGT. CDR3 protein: CASSREAGWGEQFF. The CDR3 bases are TGTGCCAGCAGCCGGGAGGCGGGGTGGGGTGAGCAGTTCTTC.

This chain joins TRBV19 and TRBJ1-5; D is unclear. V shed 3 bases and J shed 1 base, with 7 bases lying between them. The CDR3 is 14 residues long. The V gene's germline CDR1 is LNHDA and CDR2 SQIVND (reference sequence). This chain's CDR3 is CASSIPVSNQPQHF. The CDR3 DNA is TGTGCCAGTAGTATCCCGGTAAGCAATCAGCCCCAGCATTTT.